This TCR beta chain stems from a study of neurological immune-mediated disorders. Trimming left V 4 bases short and J 1 base short, with 13 bases between. This CDR3 has 15 residues. CDR1 and CDR2 from the germline V gene are LGHDT and YNNKEL (reference sequence). The time point here: technical triplicate 2. A total of 2 million PBMCs stored at -80 degrees C provided the unsorted libraries. Study outcomes and limitations: Across subjects, no CDR3 amino acid sequence appeared in expanded clones of more than one subject, a finding that suggested private repertoires in all groups.

This clonotype was counted at least ten times. The antigen remains undetermined. Sequencing of 15-18 subjects in each run yielded over 170 million TCR-beta sequences. TCRdb called the 5' RACE reads again in MiXCR, with one record for every CDR3 protein. The sample consists of about 55,000 distinct CDR3 sequences, less than 25% of them appearing once. The V call is TRBV3-1, the J call TRBJ1-2; no reliable D call. The clonotype originates from a man aged 60 to 75 with HTLV-1-associated myelopathy (HAM/TSP). Specimen: PBMCs. CDR3 in amino acids: CASSPGPARNYGYTF. The CDR3 DNA reads as TGTGCCAGCAGCCCCGGCCCGGCCCGTAACTATGGCTACACCTTC.